This TCR beta chain was identified during a study of blood T cell repertoires in COVID-19. Germline loops: CDR1 SEHNR, CDR2 FQNEAQ (reference sequence). The CDR3 consists of 14 residues. Trimming pared 1 base from V and 3 bases from J, leaving 9 bases between. In the study's own analysis: Amplification from reference gene primers served as the basis for estimated nucleated cell counts. The protocol was immunoSEQ multiplex PCR, while the TCRdb copy is restricted to in-frame clones and leaves out a portion. The V and J calls and the clone size are those of that table, but D and trimming were determined from the DNA. This table holds about 120,000 clones, roughly 79% found once.

The chain uses TRBV7-9 and TRBJ1-2; a possible D gene is TRBD1 (5 bases). The sequence came from a man between 65 and 80 years old with acute or convalescent COVID-19. Input material: peripheral blood. The CDR3 DNA reads as TGTGCCAGCAGCTTAGGGAGGGGAGACTATGGCTACACCTTC. Its translation is CASSLGRGDYGYTF.